The T cell receptor beta chain under discussion was sequenced for a study of T cells after yellow fever vaccination. Study in general: The fractions with low cell numbers were processed using SMART-Seq v4 Ultra Low Input.

In making TCR cDNA, 5'RACE template switching added a universal primer site and UMIs to it. MiXCR, run by TCRdb on the 5' RACE reads, gives a single entry per CDR3 protein. This table holds some 320,000 distinct CDR3 sequences, about 10% found once. This clonotype has ten or more counts. The germline V and J ends were trimmed by 6 bases and 6 bases, with 11 bases remaining between them. The CDR3 totals 13 residues. Germline assignment: CDR1 SGHDN and CDR2 FVKESK. This receptor was identified in a man younger than 35 who received the YFV17D yellow fever vaccine. The V and J genes are TRBV14 and TRBJ1-4; no reliable D call. The specimen comprised CD4+ T cells sorted from PBMCs, sampled 45 days after the yellow fever booster vaccination. The CDR3 here is CASSRGLDEKLFF. The CDR3 DNA is TGTGCCAGCAGTCGCGGACTTGATGAAAAACTGTTTTTT.